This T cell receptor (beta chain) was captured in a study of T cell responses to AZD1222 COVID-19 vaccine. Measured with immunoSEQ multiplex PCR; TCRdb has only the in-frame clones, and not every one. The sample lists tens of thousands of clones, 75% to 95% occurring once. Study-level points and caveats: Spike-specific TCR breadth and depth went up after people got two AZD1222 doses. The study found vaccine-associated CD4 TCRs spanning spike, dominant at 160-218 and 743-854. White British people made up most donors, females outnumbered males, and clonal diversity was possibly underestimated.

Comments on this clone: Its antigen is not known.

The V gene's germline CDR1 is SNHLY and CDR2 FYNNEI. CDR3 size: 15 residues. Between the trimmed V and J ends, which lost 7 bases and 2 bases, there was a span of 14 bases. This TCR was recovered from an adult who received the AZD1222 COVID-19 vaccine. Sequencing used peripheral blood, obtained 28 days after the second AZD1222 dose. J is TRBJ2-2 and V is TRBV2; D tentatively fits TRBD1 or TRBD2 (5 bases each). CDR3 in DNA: TGTGCCAGCACCCATCGGGGCCTAAACACCGGGGAGCTGTTTTTT. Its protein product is CASTHRGLNTGELFF.